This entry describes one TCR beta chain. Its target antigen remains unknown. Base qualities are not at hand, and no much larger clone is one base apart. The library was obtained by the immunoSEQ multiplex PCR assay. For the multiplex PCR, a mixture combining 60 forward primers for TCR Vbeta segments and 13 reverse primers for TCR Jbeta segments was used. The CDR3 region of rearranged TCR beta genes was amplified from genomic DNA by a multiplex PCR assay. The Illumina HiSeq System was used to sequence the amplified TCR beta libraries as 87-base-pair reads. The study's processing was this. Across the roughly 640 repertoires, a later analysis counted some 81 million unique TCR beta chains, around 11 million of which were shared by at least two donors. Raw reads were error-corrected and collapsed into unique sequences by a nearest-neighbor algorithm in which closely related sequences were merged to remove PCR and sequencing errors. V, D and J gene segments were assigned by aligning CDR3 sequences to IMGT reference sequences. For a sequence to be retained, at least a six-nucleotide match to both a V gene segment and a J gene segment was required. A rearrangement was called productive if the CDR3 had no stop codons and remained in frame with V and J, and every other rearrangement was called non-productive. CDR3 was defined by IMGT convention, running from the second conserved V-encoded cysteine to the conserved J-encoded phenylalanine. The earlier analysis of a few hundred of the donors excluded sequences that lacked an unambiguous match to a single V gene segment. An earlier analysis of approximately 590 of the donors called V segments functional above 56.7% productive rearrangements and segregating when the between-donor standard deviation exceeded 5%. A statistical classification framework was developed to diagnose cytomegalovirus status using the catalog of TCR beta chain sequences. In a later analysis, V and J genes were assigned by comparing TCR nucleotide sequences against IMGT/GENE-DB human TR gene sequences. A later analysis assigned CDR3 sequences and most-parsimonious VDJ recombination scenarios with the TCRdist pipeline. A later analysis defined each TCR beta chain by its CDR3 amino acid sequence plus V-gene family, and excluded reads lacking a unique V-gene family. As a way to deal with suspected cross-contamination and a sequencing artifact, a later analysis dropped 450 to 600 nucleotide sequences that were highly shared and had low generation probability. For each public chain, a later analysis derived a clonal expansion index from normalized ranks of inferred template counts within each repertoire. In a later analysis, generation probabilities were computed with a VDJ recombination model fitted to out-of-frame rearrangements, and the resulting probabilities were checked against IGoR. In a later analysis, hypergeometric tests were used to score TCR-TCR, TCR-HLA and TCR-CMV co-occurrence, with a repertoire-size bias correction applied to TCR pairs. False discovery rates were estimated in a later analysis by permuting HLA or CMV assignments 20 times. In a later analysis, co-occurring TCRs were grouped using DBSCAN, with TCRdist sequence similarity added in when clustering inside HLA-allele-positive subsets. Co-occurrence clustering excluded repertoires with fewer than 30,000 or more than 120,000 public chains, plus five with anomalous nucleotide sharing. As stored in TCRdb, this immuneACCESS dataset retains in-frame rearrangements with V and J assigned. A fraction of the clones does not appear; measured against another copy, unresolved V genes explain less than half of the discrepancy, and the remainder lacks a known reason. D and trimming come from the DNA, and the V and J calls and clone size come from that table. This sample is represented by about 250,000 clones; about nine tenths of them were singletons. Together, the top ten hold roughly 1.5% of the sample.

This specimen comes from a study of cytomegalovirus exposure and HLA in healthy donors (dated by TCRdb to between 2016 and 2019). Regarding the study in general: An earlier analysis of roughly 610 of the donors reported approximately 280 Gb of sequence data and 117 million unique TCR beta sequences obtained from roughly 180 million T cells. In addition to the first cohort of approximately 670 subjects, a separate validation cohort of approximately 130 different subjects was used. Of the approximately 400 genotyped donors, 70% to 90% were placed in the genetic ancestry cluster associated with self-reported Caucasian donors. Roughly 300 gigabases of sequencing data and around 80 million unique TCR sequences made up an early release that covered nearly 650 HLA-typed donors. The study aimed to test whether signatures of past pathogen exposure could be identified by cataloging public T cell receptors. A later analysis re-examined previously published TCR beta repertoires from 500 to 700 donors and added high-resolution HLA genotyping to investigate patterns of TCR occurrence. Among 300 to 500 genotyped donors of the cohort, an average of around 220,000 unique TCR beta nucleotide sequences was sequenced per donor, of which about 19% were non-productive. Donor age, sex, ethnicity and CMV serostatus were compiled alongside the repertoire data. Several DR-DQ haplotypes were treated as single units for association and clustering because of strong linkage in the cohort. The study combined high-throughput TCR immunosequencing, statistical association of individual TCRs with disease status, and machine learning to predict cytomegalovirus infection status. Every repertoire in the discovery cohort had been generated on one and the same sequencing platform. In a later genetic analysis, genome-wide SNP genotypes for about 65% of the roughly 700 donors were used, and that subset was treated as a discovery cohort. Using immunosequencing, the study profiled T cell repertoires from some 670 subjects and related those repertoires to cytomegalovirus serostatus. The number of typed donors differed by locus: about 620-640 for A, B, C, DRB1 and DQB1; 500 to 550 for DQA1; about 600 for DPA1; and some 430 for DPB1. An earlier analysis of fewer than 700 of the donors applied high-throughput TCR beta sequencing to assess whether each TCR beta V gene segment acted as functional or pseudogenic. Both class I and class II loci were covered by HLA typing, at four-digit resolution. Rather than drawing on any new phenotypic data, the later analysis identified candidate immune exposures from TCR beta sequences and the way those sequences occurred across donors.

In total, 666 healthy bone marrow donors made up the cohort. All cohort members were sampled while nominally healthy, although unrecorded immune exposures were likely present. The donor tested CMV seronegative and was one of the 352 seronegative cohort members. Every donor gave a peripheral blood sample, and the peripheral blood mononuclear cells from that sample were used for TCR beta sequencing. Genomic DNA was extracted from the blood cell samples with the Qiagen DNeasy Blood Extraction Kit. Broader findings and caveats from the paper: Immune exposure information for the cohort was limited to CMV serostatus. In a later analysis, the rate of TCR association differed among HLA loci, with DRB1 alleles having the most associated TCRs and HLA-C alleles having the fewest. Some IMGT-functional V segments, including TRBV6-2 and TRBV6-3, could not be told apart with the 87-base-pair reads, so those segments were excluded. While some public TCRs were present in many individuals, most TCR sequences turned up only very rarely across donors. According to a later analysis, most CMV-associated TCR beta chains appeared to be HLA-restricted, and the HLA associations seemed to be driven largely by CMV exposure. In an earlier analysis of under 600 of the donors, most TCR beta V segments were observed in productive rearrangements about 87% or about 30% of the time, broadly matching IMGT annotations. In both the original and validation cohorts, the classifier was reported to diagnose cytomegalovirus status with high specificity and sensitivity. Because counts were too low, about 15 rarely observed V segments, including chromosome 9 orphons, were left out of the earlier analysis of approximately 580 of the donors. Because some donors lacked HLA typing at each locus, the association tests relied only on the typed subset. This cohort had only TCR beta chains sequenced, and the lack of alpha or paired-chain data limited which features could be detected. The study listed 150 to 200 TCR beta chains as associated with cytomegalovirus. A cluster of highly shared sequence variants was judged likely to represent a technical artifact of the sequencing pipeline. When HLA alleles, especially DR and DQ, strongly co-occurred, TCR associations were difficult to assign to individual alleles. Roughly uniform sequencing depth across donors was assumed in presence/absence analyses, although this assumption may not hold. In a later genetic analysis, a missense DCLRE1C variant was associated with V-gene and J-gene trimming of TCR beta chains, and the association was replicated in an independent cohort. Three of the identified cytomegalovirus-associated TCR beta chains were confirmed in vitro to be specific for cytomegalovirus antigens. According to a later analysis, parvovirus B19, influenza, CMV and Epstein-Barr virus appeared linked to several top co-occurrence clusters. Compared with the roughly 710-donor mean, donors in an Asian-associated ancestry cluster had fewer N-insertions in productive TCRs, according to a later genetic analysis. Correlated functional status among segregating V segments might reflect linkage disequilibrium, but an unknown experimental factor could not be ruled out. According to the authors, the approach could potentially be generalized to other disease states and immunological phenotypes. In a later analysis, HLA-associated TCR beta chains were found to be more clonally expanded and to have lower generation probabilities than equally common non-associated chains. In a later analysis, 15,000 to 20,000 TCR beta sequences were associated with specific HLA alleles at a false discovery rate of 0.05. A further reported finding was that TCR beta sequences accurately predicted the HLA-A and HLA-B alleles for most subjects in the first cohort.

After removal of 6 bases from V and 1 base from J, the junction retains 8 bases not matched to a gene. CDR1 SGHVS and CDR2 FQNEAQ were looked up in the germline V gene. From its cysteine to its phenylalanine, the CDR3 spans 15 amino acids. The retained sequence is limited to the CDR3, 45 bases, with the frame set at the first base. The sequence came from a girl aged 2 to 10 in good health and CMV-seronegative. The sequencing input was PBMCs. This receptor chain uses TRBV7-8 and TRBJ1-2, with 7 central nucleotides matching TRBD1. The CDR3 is CASSHNRGGNYGYTF. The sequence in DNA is TGTGCCAGCAGTCACAACAGGGGTGGTAACTATGGCTACACCTTC.